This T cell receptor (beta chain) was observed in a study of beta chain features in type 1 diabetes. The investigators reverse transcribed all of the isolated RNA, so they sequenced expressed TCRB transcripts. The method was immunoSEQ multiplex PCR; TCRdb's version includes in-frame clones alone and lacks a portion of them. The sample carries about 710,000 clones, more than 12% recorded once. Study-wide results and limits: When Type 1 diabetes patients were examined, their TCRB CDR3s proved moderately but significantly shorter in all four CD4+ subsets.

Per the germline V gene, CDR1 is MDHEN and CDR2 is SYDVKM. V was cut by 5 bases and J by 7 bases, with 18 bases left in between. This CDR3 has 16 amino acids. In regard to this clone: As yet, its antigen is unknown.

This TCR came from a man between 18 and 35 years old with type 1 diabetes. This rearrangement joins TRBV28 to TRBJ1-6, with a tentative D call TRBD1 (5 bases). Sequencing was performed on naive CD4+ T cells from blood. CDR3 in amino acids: CASSPRGGTENSPLHF. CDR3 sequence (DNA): TGTGCCAGCAGTCCCCGGGGGGGGACCGAGAATTCACCCCTCCACTTT.